This TCR beta chain appears in the sequencing data of a study of cytomegalovirus exposure and HLA in healthy donors. From germline, CDR1 is MNHNY and CDR2 SVGAGI (reference sequence). Trimming left V 6 bases short and J 0 bases short, with 8 bases between. The CDR3 spans 13 residues. On this clone: As yet, its antigen is unknown.

Primers for the PCR totalled 60 Vbeta and 13 Jbeta. Repertoires were generated with immunoSEQ multiplex PCR, while TCRdb's copy carries only in-frame clones and drops some. The data show some 130,000 clones, over 60% seen once. Study results and caveats: CMV serostatus was the sole immune exposure information available. From TCR beta sequences, most subjects' HLA-A and HLA-B alleles were reportedly predicted accurately. The productive fraction for most TCR beta V segments was about 87% or about 30% in an earlier analysis.

Specimen: PBMCs. The V call is TRBV6-6, the J call TRBJ1-1, with D unclear. The sequence was collected from a man aged 35 to 55 in good health and CMV-seronegative. The CDR3 nucleotides are TGTGCCAGCAGGCACCAGGTGAACACTGAAGCTTTCTTT. Its protein is CASRHQVNTEAFF.